These 23 T cell receptor beta chains came from one sample sequenced in a study of early stage breast cancer tumors. TCRdb keeps only in-frame clones here, not all; method: immunoSEQ multiplex PCR. This repertoire shows approximately 54,000 clones, 78% found once; its top ten account for 3% to 4%. Material: blood. These receptors all come from a person aged 40 to 49 with breast cancer.

V is TRBV4-1 and J is TRBJ2-3, with TRBD1 matching over 8 bases. Germline V gene sequence: CDR1 MGHRA, CDR2 YSYEKL. The V segment lost 0 bases and the J segment 2 bases; nucleotides outside the gene matches: 4. The CDR3 covers 16 residues. CDR3 sequence (DNA): TGCGCCAGCAGCCAAGATCGGACAGGGCACACAGATACGCAGTATTTT. Its translation: CASSQDRTGHTDTQYF.

The chain's CDR3 is CASSVRSAYGYTF. The CDR3 DNA is TGTGCCAGTAGTGTTCGGTCAGCCTATGGCTACACCTTC. The V gene is TRBV19, the J gene TRBJ1-2, with D uncertain. Germline V CDR1 and CDR2: LNHDA, SQIVND (reference sequence). CDR3 length equals 13 residues. The ends were cut back, 5 bases at V and 4 bases at J, with 11 bases in the middle.

This clone showed up just once. J is TRBJ2-7 and V is TRBV29-1; TRBD1 might be the D (5 bases). V was clipped by 5 bases and J by 5 bases, with 16 bases between them. The CDR3 is 13 residues long. Germline CDR1 reads SQVTM; CDR2 reads ANQGSEA. The CDR3 DNA sequence: TGCAGCGTTCAGGACACCCCATACGACGAGCAGTACTTC. Its protein is CSVQDTPYDEQYF.

This clone was counted between two and nine times. V usage is TRBV20-1 and J usage is TRBJ1-2; D may be TRBD1 (5 bases). CDR1 is DFQATT and CDR2 is SNEGSKA in the germline V gene (reference sequence). V lost 4 bases to trimming and J lost 8 bases, with 11 bases between them. CDR3 length: 11 residues. CDR3 DNA sequence: TGCAGTGCTACAGGGTGGGAGGGCTACACCTTC. Translating it yields CSATGWEGYTF.

The chain's CDR3 is CASSLASGGTGELFF. As DNA, the CDR3 is TGTGCCAGCAGCTTAGCTTCAGGGGGCACCGGGGAGCTGTTTTTT. J is TRBJ2-2 and V is TRBV7-2; TRBD1 aligns across 7 bases. Germline V CDR1 and CDR2: SGHTA, FQGNSA. Germline trimming cut 0 bases from V and 4 bases from J; bases unmatched to any gene: 2. The CDR3 is 15 residues long. The whole variable domain, filled in from reference TRBV7-2 and TRBJ2-2, reads GAGVSQSPSNKVTEKGKDVELRCDPISGHTALYWYRQSLGQGLEFLIYFQGNSAPDKSGLPSDRFSAERTGGSVSTLTIQRTQQEDSAVYLCASSLASGGTGELFFGEGSRLTVL.

The V gene is TRBV7-2, the J gene TRBJ2-2, with D maybe TRBD2 (7 bases). The germline CDR1 and CDR2 sequences are SGHTA and FQGNSA. The V end lost 4 bases, the J end lost 6 bases, and 9 bases lay between the germline ends. The CDR3 runs to 13 residues. The CDR3 loop is CASSWGGAGELFF. The CDR3 DNA is TGTGCCAGCAGCTGGGGGGGCGCCGGGGAGCTGTTTTTT. The whole variable domain, remainder taken from reference TRBV7-2 and TRBJ2-2, is GAGVSQSPSNKVTEKGKDVELRCDPISGHTALYWYRQSLGQGLEFLIYFQGNSAPDKSGLPSDRFSAERTGGSVSTLTIQRTQQEDSAVYLCASSWGGAGELFFGEGSRLTVL.

This clone was counted once. J is TRBJ2-1 and V is TRBV5-4; the match to TRBD2 covers 7 bases. This CDR3 comprises 15 residues. CDR1 SGHNT and CDR2 YYREEE come from the germline V gene (reference sequence). V gave up 6 bases and J gave up 1 base; unmatched junction bases: 7. The CDR3 loop reads CASTPRGSSYNEQFF. The CDR3 DNA follows: TGTGCCAGCACCCCGCGCGGGAGTTCCTACAATGAGCAGTTCTTC.

This sequence joins TRBV12-5 and TRBJ2-5; 8 nucleotides match TRBD1. V trimming: 5 bases; J trimming: 5 bases; junction bases outside the gene matches: 4. Germline CDR1 is LGHNT and CDR2 is FRNRAP. This CDR3 spans 13 amino acids. CDR3 loop: CASGTGQGETQYF. The DNA for the CDR3 is TGTGCTAGTGGTACCGGACAGGGCGAGACCCAGTACTTC.

The chain uses TRBV4-1 and TRBJ1-5, with unresolved D. The germline CDR1 and CDR2 sequences are MGHRA and YSYEKL. V shed 3 bases and J shed 4 bases, with 10 bases lying between them. This CDR3 is 14 amino acids long. The chain's CDR3 is CASSHRTDNQPQHF. The CDR3 nucleotides read TGCGCCAGCAGCCACCGGACGGATAATCAGCCCCAGCATTTT.

V and J are TRBV5-1 and TRBJ1-1; no reliable D call. The CDR3 covers 13 residues. The germline V gene encodes CDR1 SGHRS and CDR2 YFSETQ. V gave up 4 bases and J gave up 3 bases, with 10 bases separating them. The CDR3 DNA follows: TGCGCCAGCAGCCCATATACCGACACTGAAGCTTTCTTT. Protein: CASSPYTDTEAFF.

This chain joins TRBV7-3 and TRBJ1-5; D is uncertain. The CDR3 loop spans 15 amino acids. The V end was cut by 1 base, the J end by 6 bases, with 13 bases between. CDR1 SGHTA and CDR2 FQGTGA come from the germline V gene. The CDR3 DNA follows: TGTGCCAGCAGCTTAAATTGGGGTTCATTTCAGCCCCAGCATTTT. Amino acid sequence: CASSLNWGSFQPQHF.

The V call is TRBV7-9, the J call TRBJ1-2; D not certain. Germline CDR1 is SEHNR and CDR2 is FQNEAQ (reference sequence). The ends were cut back, 1 base at V and 5 bases at J, with 8 bases in the middle. CDR3 length equals 13 residues. CDR3 loop: CASSLGAGYGYTF. Here the CDR3 DNA reads TGTGCCAGCAGCTTAGGGGCGGGTTATGGCTACACCTTC.

The CDR3 coding sequence is TGCGCCAGCAGCTTGGCCTACGCAGATACGCAGTATTTT. As protein: CASSLAYADTQYF. V usage is TRBV5-1 and J usage is TRBJ2-3, with D uncertain. V was cut by 0 bases and J by 4 bases, with 6 bases left in between. The CDR3 has 13 residues. Germline V lookup: CDR1 SGHRS, CDR2 YFSETQ.

V and J are TRBV7-2 and TRBJ2-7; no clear D gene. The CDR3 length is 12 residues. Germline CDR1 is SGHTA and CDR2 is FQGNSA. Trimming stripped 3 bases from V and 1 base from J, with 4 bases between. CDR3 sequence (DNA): TGTGCCAGCAGCTTCCCTTCCTACGAGCAGTACTTC. Translation: CASSFPSYEQYF.

V and J are TRBV7-9 and TRBJ2-5; D gene unclear. The CDR3 length is 11 residues. Germline CDR1 and CDR2: SEHNR and FQNEAQ (reference sequence). Trimming left V 2 bases short and J 5 bases short, with 3 bases between. CDR3 residues: CASSLTETQYF. CDR3 coding DNA: TGTGCCAGCAGCTTAACGGAGACCCAGTACTTC.

The rearrangement uses TRBV5-5 and TRBJ2-7, with 7 positions matching TRBD1. CDR3 length: 14 amino acids. Germline CDR1 reads SGHKS; CDR2 reads YYEKEE (reference sequence). V lost 0 bases to trimming and J lost 6 bases; unmatched junction nucleotides: 6. This CDR3 is CASSLDIGGLEQYF. CDR3 DNA: TGTGCCAGCAGCTTGGATATAGGGGGCCTCGAGCAGTACTTC.

CDR3 sequence (DNA): TGTGCCAGCAGCCAAGGACTAGCAGTCGGCGAGACCCAGTACTTC. It is translated as CASSQGLAVGETQYF. J is TRBJ2-5 and V is TRBV14, with TRBD2 matching 7 bases. The CDR3 loop spans 15 amino acids. Looked up from germline, CDR1 is SGHDN and CDR2 is FVKESK. Trimming cost V 1 base and J 5 bases; bases outside gene matches: 7.

The rearrangement joins TRBV5-1 to TRBJ2-6; 12 nucleotides agree with TRBD1. Germline CDR1 is SGHRS and CDR2 is YFSETQ. V shed 2 bases and J 2 bases; nucleotides not matched to a gene: 5. This CDR3 region has 18 residues. CDR3 nucleotides: TGCGCCAGCAGCTTCTCGGGGACAGGGGGCGCTGGGGCCAACGTCCTGACTTTC. Translated: CASSFSGTGGAGANVLTF.

For the CDR3, the DNA is TGTGCCAGCAGCTTAGGTCGGGGGGGCCGGGACAGGGCATCCTACGAGCAGTACTTC. This translates into CASSLGRGGRDRASYEQYF. The rearrangement joins TRBV7-9 to TRBJ2-7; D is perhaps TRBD1 (9 bases). Germline CDR1 is SEHNR and CDR2 is FQNEAQ (reference sequence). V dropped 1 base and J dropped 1 base, with 23 bases sitting between them. The CDR3 sequence is 19 residues long. The full variable domain, rest sourced from reference TRBV7-9 and TRBJ2-7, is DTGVSQNPRHKITKRGQNVTFRCDPISEHNRLYWYRQTLGQGPEFLTYFQNEAQLEKSRLLSDRFSAERPKGSFSTLEIQRTEQGDSAMYLCASSLGRGGRDRASYEQYFGPGTRLTVT.

This chain links TRBV2 with TRBJ2-3; D possibly matches TRBD1 or TRBD2 (5 bases each). The CDR3 runs to 15 residues. Trimming removed 5 bases at V and 0 bases at J, with 12 bases between. CDR1 and CDR2 from the germline V gene are SNHLY and FYNNEI. The CDR3 DNA reads as TGTGCCAGCAGTCCCGGGGCTACTAGCACAGATACGCAGTATTTT. As protein: CASSPGATSTDTQYF.

The chain couples TRBV10-3 to TRBJ2-3; D ambiguous. The CDR3 spans 13 residues. CDR1 ENHRY and CDR2 SYGVKD come from the germline V gene. Deletions cut 2 bases from V and 6 bases from J, with 9 bases between. The CDR3 nucleotides read TGTGCCATCAGTGAGGACTCAGCGGATACGCAGTATTTT. Translating it yields CAISEDSADTQYF.

The V call is TRBV15, the J call TRBJ2-6; no clear D. V was clipped by 4 bases and J by 0 bases, with 7 bases between them. This CDR3 spans 15 amino acids. The germline gives CDR1 LNHNV, CDR2 YYDKDF (reference sequence). The CDR3 bases are TGTGCCACCAGCAACGAGAACTCTGGGGCCAACGTCCTGACTTTC. This sequence encodes CATSNENSGANVLTF.

The rearrangement joins TRBV11-2 to TRBJ2-1, with D maybe TRBD1 (5 bases). Germline loops: CDR1 SGHAT, CDR2 FQNNGV. V lost 1 base and J 5 bases, leaving 9 bases between the germline ends. This CDR3 has 14 residues. Written as DNA, the CDR3 is TGTGCCAGCAGCTTAGGTCTGGGGCACAATGAGCAGTTCTTC. Residues: CASSLGLGHNEQFF.